Listed below are T cell receptor beta chains from one sample, sequenced in a study of T cells expressing NK-cell markers. Using the 5' RACE reads, TCRdb records one entry per CDR3 protein without DNA. Its table records some 150,000 distinct CDR3 sequences. The sequencing input was blood T cells: a sorted CD56 or NKG2C T cell subset, CD4+ or CD8+ T cells, or bulk PBMC T cells (not recorded which). These receptors were taken from a woman in her 50s in good health. The CDR3 runs from the conserved cysteine through the conserved F or W.

>14|TRBJ2-3|TRBV20-1
CSAEQGRYTDTQYF
>15|TRBJ2-3|TRBV6-1
CASRGTSGSPDTQYF
>14|TRBJ2-2|TRBV6-2/TRBV6-3
CACNRDFNTGELFF
>18|TRBJ1-5|TRBV6-1
CASSEGLRTDFSNQPQHF
>16|TRBJ2-1|TRBV19
CASSMGTIPEMDEQFF
>17|TRBJ2-3|TRBV5-6
CASSWSEGAVNVHTQYF
>15|TRBJ2-7|TRBV11-1
CASSLGAGGLPEQYF
>15|TRBJ2-1|TRBV7-8
CASSPSGRGNNEQFF
>15|TRBJ2-1|TRBV6-4
CASSETGDPYNEQFF
>15|TRBJ2-4|TRBV20-1
CSAWVGEGPKNIQYF
>16|TRBJ2-1|TRBV27
CASSSLAGGLYNEQFF
>14|TRBJ2-3|TRBV11-2
CASRTFGQGYTQYF
>15|TRBJ2-1|TRBV12-3/TRBV12-4
CASSLVTGPYNEQFF
>17|TRBJ2-3|TRBV7-9
CASSRKTLAEAGDTQYF
>13|TRBJ1-5|TRBV27
CASRLGYRAPQHF
>14|TRBJ1-2|TRBV14
CASSQGPGKYGYTF
>16|TRBJ2-2|TRBV3-1
CASSQEGQGWPGELFF
>15|TRBJ2-7|TRBV28
CATQPGQGAAYEQYF
>15|TRBJ1-6|TRBV12-3/TRBV12-4
CASSFAGVFLSPLHF
>16|TRBJ2-5|TRBV5-1
CASSSLVGGLGETQYF
>15|TRBJ1-5|TRBV7-8
CASSRQAGGDQPQHF
>16|TRBJ2-5|TRBV4-1
CASSQEAPSGQETQYF
>16|TRBJ2-2|TRBV29-1
CSVVPPGLGNTGELFF
>15|TRBJ2-3|TRBV12-3/TRBV12-4
CASSFSPGGTDTQYF
>14|TRBJ2-1|TRBV12-3/TRBV12-4
CASSSSVSYNEQFF
>15|TRBJ1-1|TRBV7-9
CASSNGPGQRTEAFF
>13|TRBJ2-5|TRBV11-2
CASSGVVGETQYF
>15|TRBJ1-2|TRBV27
CASSLTPGRIEGYTF
>15|TRBJ2-4|TRBV20-1
CSARTEAGEGDIQYF
>15|TRBJ2-3|TRBV29-1
CSARAPGTSGDTQYF
>16|TRBJ2-5|TRBV12-5
CASGQNPRDSQETQYF
>12|TRBJ1-5|TRBV12-3/TRBV12-4
CASSLALIGQHF
>14|TRBJ2-3|TRBV15
CASGLAGSEDTQYF
>14|TRBJ1-2|TRBV10-3
CAISESASVYGYTF
>13|TRBJ2-5|TRBV29-1
CSVEAGGVETQYF
>14|TRBJ2-5|TRBV7-2
CASSSEGYQETQYF
>15|TRBJ2-7|TRBV29-1
CSVGGLVTSAYEQYF
>13|TRBJ1-2|TRBV7-9
CASSFRTVGGYTF
>14|TRBJ2-7|TRBV6-5
CASSYSKQGGEQYF
>14|TRBJ2-3|TRBV7-9
CATSDGGVTDTQYF
>14|TRBJ1-1|TRBV24-1
CATSDPSRSTEAFF
>15|TRBJ1-1|TRBV15
CATSTIGHVNTEAFF
>16|TRBJ2-3|TRBV12-3/TRBV12-4
CASGTPWTSAILKQYF
>18|TRBJ2-1|TRBV6-6
CASSYPPGLAPHENEQFF
>14|TRBJ2-7|TRBV12-3/TRBV12-4
CASSRLAVSYEQYF
>13|TRBJ1-2|TRBV30
CACGGVILSGYTF
>16|TRBJ2-1|TRBV19
CASSPHGRDYYNEQFF
>15|TRBJ2-7|TRBV11-2
CASSIGQGTFYEQYF
>14|TRBJ1-6|TRBV5-1
CASSSGSYNSPLHF
>14|TRBJ1-1|TRBV11-2
CASSLGPANTEAFF
>13|TRBJ2-7|TRBV12-3/TRBV12-4
CASRYGGLREQYF
>15|TRBJ1-2|TRBV2
CASSDYRQSFHGYTF
>14|TRBJ2-3|TRBV20-1
CSARETGIGDTQYF